Detailed here is one T cell receptor beta chain. Generated by immunoSEQ multiplex PCR, the TCRdb table keeps only in-frame clones and is missing some. The sample holds roughly 93,000 clones; 92% are singletons and the top ten take 2% to 2.5%. These data come from a study of T cell changes during pregnancy in multiple sclerosis. Trimming took 2 bases from V and 3 from J, leaving 14 bases between them. Per germline, CDR1 MNHEY and CDR2 SVGAGI. The CDR3 covers 16 residues. The rearrangement joins TRBV6-5 to TRBJ2-1; possible D gene TRBD1, 6 bases. The TCR sequence derives from a female donor with multiple sclerosis, enrolled in a pregnancy study. The input for sequencing was peripheral blood, taken after pregnancy. CDR3 sequence (DNA): TGTGCCAGCAGTTACCAATCGGGACAACTCTACAATGAGCAGTTCTTC. Its protein is CASSYQSGQLYNEQFF.